The clone carrying this T cell receptor (beta chain) was detected only a few times. The sample comes from a study of T cell changes during pregnancy in multiple sclerosis. The repertoire was sequenced with immunoSEQ multiplex PCR; TCRdb's copy has only in-frame clones and lacks some. The sample lists some 30,000 clones, 85% to 90% occurring once. Trimming stripped 6 bases from V and 4 bases from J, with 12 bases between. The CDR3 loop spans 13 amino acids. The germline CDR1 and CDR2 sequences are MNHEY and SMNVEV (reference sequence). The gene calls are TRBV27 and TRBJ1-2; possibly TRBD1 for D (5 bases). Sequenced here: CD8+ T cells from peripheral blood mononuclear cells, sampled in the second trimester of pregnancy. The clonotype originates from a female donor with multiple sclerosis, enrolled in a pregnancy study. CDR3: CASSGTGGYGYTF. CDR3 sequence (DNA): TGTGCCAGCAGCGGGACGGGGGGCTATGGCTACACCTTC.